These 2 T cell receptor beta chains originate from one sample sequenced in a study of cytomegalovirus exposure and HLA in healthy donors. It was with 60 Vbeta and 13 Jbeta primers that the PCR ran. Method: immunoSEQ multiplex PCR; TCRdb's copy keeps in-frame clones and lacks some. Reported are about 74,000 clones; the ten largest clones contain around 7.5%. The sequenced sample consisted of PBMCs. Every receptor here comes from a female donor in good health and CMV-seropositive.

The chain is built from TRBV23-1 and TRBJ1-6; the D gene is possibly TRBD1 (5 bases). TRBV23-1 is labeled an ORF, and its function is uncertain. The CDR3 sequence is 14 residues long. Trimming shortened V by 2 bases and J by 10 bases, and 12 bases separated the two germline ends. Here the CDR3 reads CASSQGGLRSPLHF. For the CDR3, the DNA is TGCGCCAGCAGTCAAGGGGGACTTAGGTCACCCCTCCACTTT.

J is TRBJ2-2 and V is TRBV30; D might be TRBD1 (5 bases). Germline lookup yields CDR1 GTSNPN and CDR2 SVGIG (reference sequence). Trimming shortened V by 1 base and J by 4 bases, and 16 bases separated the two germline ends. The CDR3 has 16 amino acids. The CDR3 protein is CAWSGGLGPGTGELFF. In DNA, the CDR3 is TGTGCCTGGAGTGGGGGTTTGGGGCCGGGCACCGGGGAGCTGTTTTTT.